Each of the 32 T cell receptor beta chains below was sequenced from the same sample in a study of blood T cell repertoires in COVID-19. The protocol was immunoSEQ multiplex PCR, while the TCRdb copy is restricted to in-frame clones and leaves out a portion. This table holds about 120,000 clones, 90% found once. Sequenced sample: peripheral blood. These receptors came from a woman aged 55 to 70 with COVID-19, enrolled during active disease.

V is TRBV5-4 and J is TRBJ1-1, with D maybe TRBD1 (6 bases). This CDR3 has 15 residues. Trimming removed 2 bases from V and 4 bases from J, with 15 bases in between. Per the germline V gene, CDR1 is SGHNT and CDR2 is YYREEE (reference sequence). The CDR3 DNA reads as TGTGCCAGCAGCTTTCGTGGCGGGGGCGGCACTGAAGCTTTCTTT. It specifies CASSFRGGGGTEAFF.

V is TRBV11-3 and J is TRBJ2-2, with TRBD2 identical over 14 bases. V lost 5 bases, J lost 4 bases, and 6 bases stayed unmatched. Germline V lookup: CDR1 SGHNT, CDR2 YENEEA. There are 17 residues in the CDR3. CDR3 DNA: TGTGCCAGCAGCCTGACTAGCGGGGGGGCCATCACCGGGGAGCTGTTTTTT. This codes for CASSLTSGGAITGELFF.

This clone has just one count. The genes are TRBV4-1 and TRBJ2-1; tentatively, D is TRBD1 (6 bases). CDR3 size: 13 residues. The germline V and J ends were trimmed by 4 bases and 7 bases, with 11 bases remaining between them. Germline CDR1 reads MGHRA; CDR2 reads YSYEKL. Here the CDR3 reads CASSRGRGNEQFF. The CDR3 nucleotides are TGCGCCAGCAGCCGCGGAAGGGGGAATGAGCAGTTCTTC.

This chain links TRBV2 with TRBJ1-5, with 11 nucleotides matching TRBD1. After removal of 5 bases from V and 6 bases from J, the junction contained 6 bases not matched to a gene. The CDR3 covers 15 residues. Per germline, CDR1 SNHLY and CDR2 FYNNEI. The CDR3 DNA follows: TGTGCCAGCAGTCCTAGGACAGGGGGCGGTCAGCCCCAGCATTTT. Translation: CASSPRTGGGQPQHF.

This clone was picked up one time. The rearrangement links TRBV5-6 to TRBJ2-7, with 8 positions matching TRBD2. The length of the CDR3 is 16 residues. With 2 bases clipped from V and 2 bases from J, the junction kept 9 bases outside the gene matches. Germline lookup yields CDR1 SGHDT and CDR2 YYEEEE. Here the CDR3 DNA reads TGTGCCAGCAGCTTCTCGGCACTAGCGGTGGCCTACGAGCAGTACTTC. This encodes CASSFSALAVAYEQYF.

The chain is built from TRBV19 and TRBJ2-3; 9 bases are a match to TRBD1. With V trimmed by 0 bases and J by 4 bases, 5 bases remained unmatched. CDR3 length: 16 amino acids. Germline V gene sequence: CDR1 LNHDA, CDR2 SQIVND (reference sequence). The CDR3: CASSIDRQGGPDTQYF. The CDR3 coding sequence is TGTGCCAGTAGTATAGATCGACAGGGGGGACCAGATACGCAGTATTTT.

The chain joins TRBV30 to TRBJ2-6; TRBD1 aligns across 8 bases. Per the germline V gene, CDR1 is GTSNPN and CDR2 is SVGIG (reference sequence). V gave up 8 bases and J gave up 0 bases; unmatched junction bases: 9. The CDR3 covers 16 residues. CDR3 sequence reads: CATDRGFGSGANVLTF. The CDR3 DNA follows: TGTGCCACCGACAGGGGATTCGGCTCTGGGGCCAACGTCCTGACTTTC.

The chain carries TRBV2 and TRBJ2-2; maybe TRBD2 (6 bases). CDR1 is SNHLY, CDR2 FYNNEI, per germline. Trimming took 6 bases from V and 3 from J, leaving 14 bases between them. This CDR3 comprises 15 residues. The CDR3 region has the DNA TGTGCCAGCAGCGCCACGCGACTAGACACCGGGGAGCTGTTTTTT. This encodes CASSATRLDTGELFF. The full variable domain, its missing parts supplied by reference TRBV2 and TRBJ2-2, is EPEVTQTPSHQVTQMGQEVILRCVPISNHLYFYWYRQILGQKVEFLVSFYNNEISEKSEIFDDQFSVERPDGSNFTLKIRSTKLEDSAMYFCASSATRLDTGELFFGEGSRLTVL.

This rearrangement joins TRBV5-8 to TRBJ1-5; 12 bases are a match to TRBD1. This CDR3 is 14 amino acids long. Germline V gene sequence: CDR1 SGHTS, CDR2 YDEGEE. J lost 9 bases, V lost 5 bases, and 6 bases had no gene match. For the CDR3, the DNA is TGTGCCAGCAGTCCGGGACAGGGGGCTCCGCCCCAGCATTTT. Protein product: CASSPGQGAPPQHF.

The chain joins TRBV5-1 to TRBJ2-1; 9 bases are shared with TRBD1. The germline gives CDR1 SGHRS, CDR2 YFSETQ. Losses at the gene ends were 0 bases for V and 0 bases for J; bases not matched to a gene: 4. The CDR3 extends over 17 amino acids. The CDR3 DNA reads as TGCGCCAGCAGCTTGGCCCGACAGGGGGGCTCCTACAATGAGCAGTTCTTC. Translating it yields CASSLARQGGSYNEQFF.

The CDR3, as DNA: TGTGCCAGCAGCGTAGACAGGGGAAAGGAGACCCAGTACTTC. It yields the protein CASSVDRGKETQYF. The rearrangement joins TRBV9 to TRBJ2-5, with 7 bases identical to TRBD1. V lost 0 bases, J lost 5 bases, and 4 bases stayed unmatched. This CDR3 is 14 amino acids long. Germline lookup yields CDR1 SGDLS and CDR2 YYNGEE. Full variable domain (outside the CDR3, taken from reference TRBV9 and TRBJ2-5): DSGVTQTPKHLITATGQRVTLRCSPRSGDLSVYWYQQSLDQGLQFLIQYYNGEERAKGNILERFSAQQFPDLHSELNLSSLELGDSALYFCASSVDRGKETQYFGPGTRLLVL.

This clone was seen a few times. The CDR3: CASSLRDTEAFF. Here the CDR3 DNA reads TGTGCCAGTAGTCTGAGGGACACTGAAGCTTTCTTT. This chain uses TRBV19 with TRBJ1-1; D gene unclear. The CDR3 runs 12 residues. Germline V gene sequence: CDR1 LNHDA, CDR2 SQIVND (reference sequence). The germline V and J ends were trimmed by 5 bases and 3 bases, with 7 bases remaining between them. The full variable domain, its missing parts supplied by reference TRBV19 and TRBJ1-1, is DGGITQSPKYLFRKEGQNVTLSCEQNLNHDAMYWYRQDPGQGLRLIYYSQIVNDFQKGDIAEGYSVSREKKESFPLTVTSAQKNPTAFYLCASSLRDTEAFFGQGTRLTVV.

V gene TRBV9 combines with J gene TRBJ2-7; D is unresolved. The length of the CDR3 is 15 residues. Germline CDR1 and CDR2: SGDLS and YYNGEE. Trimming shortened V by 4 bases and J by 3 bases, and 17 bases separated the two germline ends. CDR3 DNA sequence: TGTGCCAGCAGCCCCCTTCCCGCCAGTTTCTACGAGCAGTACTTC. It encodes CASSPLPASFYEQYF.

The chain carries TRBV9 and TRBJ1-3; D unresolved. V lost 0 bases, J lost 0 bases, and 7 bases lay in between. CDR3 length equals 15 residues. The V gene's germline CDR1 is SGDLS and CDR2 YYNGEE. The CDR3 sequence: CASSVAPSSGNTIYF. Here the CDR3 DNA reads TGTGCCAGCAGCGTAGCCCCTAGCTCTGGAAACACCATATATTTT.

The chain recombines TRBV12-3 or TRBV12-4 with TRBJ2-7, with unresolved D. The CDR3 extends over 12 amino acids. V lost 1 base and J 7 bases, leaving 8 bases between the germline ends. DNA for the CDR3: TGTGCCAGCAGTTTAGGTTCAGTAGAGCAGTACTTC. Residues: CASSLGSVEQYF.

The gene calls are TRBV18 and TRBJ1-1, with a tentative D call TRBD1 (6 bases). This CDR3 has 14 residues. V was cut by 0 bases and J by 6 bases, with 11 bases left in between. CDR1 is KGHSH and CDR2 is LQKENI in the germline V gene. CDR3 sequence: CASSPPRDTSEAFF. CDR3 bases: TGTGCCAGCTCACCACCGAGGGACACTTCTGAAGCTTTCTTT.

V and J are TRBV19 and TRBJ1-1, with 7 bases identical to TRBD1. With 5 bases clipped from V and 2 bases from J, the junction kept 11 bases outside the gene matches. The germline gives CDR1 LNHDA, CDR2 SQIVND (reference sequence). The CDR3 totals 16 residues. The CDR3 DNA sequence: TGTGCCAGTAGTCCCGGGACAGCTAGCGTTAACACTGAAGCTTTCTTT. This encodes CASSPGTASVNTEAFF.

The chain has TRBV9 and TRBJ1-3; TRBD1 might be the D (6 bases). The ends were cut back, 0 bases at V and 0 bases at J, with 10 bases in the middle. Germline assignment: CDR1 SGDLS and CDR2 YYNGEE. The CDR3 spans 16 residues. CDR3 nucleotides: TGTGCCAGCAGCGTAGGGACAGAGCACTCTGGAAACACCATATATTTT. Translating it yields CASSVGTEHSGNTIYF.

The genes are TRBV6-5 and TRBJ2-7; maybe TRBD1 (5 bases). CDR1 is MNHEY, CDR2 SVGAGI, per germline. The CDR3 is 14 residues long. V shed 5 bases and J shed 0 bases, with 11 bases lying between them. The CDR3 DNA reads TGTGCCAGCAGTCCAGTACAGGCCTCCTACGAGCAGTACTTC. Encoded protein: CASSPVQASYEQYF.

The rearrangement links TRBV5-5 to TRBJ1-3; 7 bases agree with TRBD1. The trim removed 0 bases at V and 3 bases at J, leaving 6 bases unmatched. The CDR3 length is 16 residues. Germline-derived CDR1 and CDR2 are SGHKS and YYEKEE (reference sequence). The CDR3 region has the DNA TGTGCCAGCAGCTTGGAGACAGGGTTCGGTGGAAACACCATATATTTT. Protein sequence: CASSLETGFGGNTIYF.

The genes are TRBV6-1 and TRBJ1-2; tentative D call: TRBD1 (5 bases). The CDR3 sequence is 14 residues long. Germline V gene sequence: CDR1 MNHNS, CDR2 SASEGT. V was cut by 1 base and J by 6 bases, with 12 bases left in between. This CDR3 is CASSEVGQGNGYTF. Here the CDR3 DNA reads TGTGCCAGCAGTGAAGTCGGGCAGGGCAATGGCTACACCTTC.

This clone showed up just once. V and J are TRBV2 and TRBJ2-1; maybe TRBD2 (6 bases). Trimming stripped 4 bases from V and 1 base from J, with 14 bases between. The CDR3 sequence is 16 residues long. CDR1 SNHLY and CDR2 FYNNEI come from the germline V gene. The CDR3 loop is CASSGEEGLSYNEQFF. CDR3 nucleotides: TGTGCCAGCAGTGGAGAGGAGGGCCTATCCTACAATGAGCAGTTCTTC.

The chain uses TRBV18 and TRBJ1-2; D is ambiguous. The CDR3 has 13 amino acids. The germline V gene has CDR1 KGHSH and CDR2 LQKENI. Trimming removed 3 bases at V and 8 bases at J, with 13 bases between. The CDR3 loop is CASSPELEQGYTF. CDR3 nucleotides: TGTGCCAGCTCACCGGAGCTCGAGCAGGGCTACACCTTC.

The gene calls are TRBV13 and TRBJ1-6; 7 bases match TRBD1. CDR1 PRHDT and CDR2 FYEKMQ come from the germline V gene (reference sequence). Germline trimming cut 5 bases from V and 6 bases from J; bases unmatched to any gene: 7. The CDR3 runs 15 residues. Here the CDR3 DNA reads TGTGCCAGCAGCCTCACCGGGACAGCTAATTCACCCCTCCACTTT. This gives the protein CASSLTGTANSPLHF.

This clone has a single count. The V gene is TRBV5-8, the J gene TRBJ2-5; 9 nucleotides agree with TRBD1. With V trimmed by 5 bases and J by 3 bases, 8 bases remained unmatched. Germline CDR1 and CDR2: SGHTS and YDEGEE. This CDR3 has 15 residues. In DNA, the CDR3 is TGTGCCAGCAGTTCCGGGACAGGGACCGAAGAGACCCAGTACTTC. Translation: CASSSGTGTEETQYF.

This chain links TRBV6-1 with TRBJ2-1, with D possibly being TRBD2 (6 bases). CDR3 length: 15 residues. The V end was cut by 1 base, the J end by 4 bases, with 11 bases between. Per germline, CDR1 MNHNS and CDR2 SASEGT. The CDR3 here is CASSEGQAGYNEQFF. CDR3 in DNA: TGTGCCAGCAGTGAAGGGCAGGCGGGGTACAATGAGCAGTTCTTC.

V gene TRBV19 combines with J gene TRBJ2-7, with 11 bases identical to TRBD1. The length of the CDR3 is 15 residues. Germline trimming cut 1 base from V and 3 bases from J; bases unmatched to any gene: 2. Looked up from germline, CDR1 is LNHDA and CDR2 is SQIVND (reference sequence). The CDR3 sequence: CASSIGGTGGYEQYF. The CDR3 DNA is TGTGCCAGTAGTATAGGAGGGACAGGGGGCTACGAGCAGTACTTC. Filled out from reference TRBV19 and TRBJ2-7, the complete variable domain reads DGGITQSPKYLFRKEGQNVTLSCEQNLNHDAMYWYRQDPGQGLRLIYYSQIVNDFQKGDIAEGYSVSREKKESFPLTVTSAQKNPTAFYLCASSIGGTGGYEQYFGPGTRLTVT.

V is TRBV19 and J is TRBJ1-1; D gene unclear. Trimming cost V 6 bases and J 1 base, with 15 bases left between them. The CDR3 contains 15 residues. Germline loops: CDR1 LNHDA, CDR2 SQIVND (reference sequence). CDR3 in DNA: TGTGCCAGTAGAAACTACGGGGATACGAACACTGAAGCTTTCTTT. Its translation: CASRNYGDTNTEAFF.

V is TRBV3-1 (or the pseudogene TRBV3-2) and J is TRBJ2-5, with D possibly matching TRBD1 (6 bases). CDR1 and CDR2 from the germline V gene are LGHDT and YNNKEL (reference sequence). The germline V and J ends were trimmed by 3 bases and 3 bases, with 14 bases remaining between them. This CDR3 is built from 15 residues. The CDR3 protein is CASSQQGNREETQYF. For the CDR3, the DNA is TGTGCCAGCAGCCAGCAGGGGAATAGGGAAGAGACCCAGTACTTC.

As DNA, the CDR3 is TGTGCCATCAGTGCGGGAGTTGAAGCTTTCTTT. It is translated as CAISAGVEAFF. The chain couples TRBV10-3 to TRBJ1-1; D is undetermined. CDR3 length: 11 residues. Between the trimmed V and J ends, which lost 4 bases and 7 bases, there was a span of 7 bases. Germline V gene data show CDR1 as ENHRY and CDR2 as SYGVKD.

V is TRBV9 and J is TRBJ1-4, with D hard to call. The CDR3 spans 16 residues. V was pared by 0 bases and J by 8 bases, with 17 bases between. The germline CDR1 and CDR2 sequences are SGDLS and YYNGEE. The CDR3 DNA reads as TGTGCCAGCAGCGTAGAGGAGCCTGGGTTCGGAGAAAAACTGTTTTTT. It translates to CASSVEEPGFGEKLFF.

V and J are TRBV2 and TRBJ2-7; TRBD1 agrees at 11 bases. This CDR3 is built from 15 residues. V lost 7 bases, J lost 7 bases, and 12 bases stayed unmatched. Germline V lookup: CDR1 SNHLY, CDR2 FYNNEI. CDR3 protein: CASTGRDRGSGEQYF. CDR3 DNA sequence: TGTGCCAGCACCGGGCGGGACAGGGGGTCGGGGGAGCAGTACTTC. Complete variable domain (other parts from reference TRBV2 and TRBJ2-7): EPEVTQTPSHQVTQMGQEVILRCVPISNHLYFYWYRQILGQKVEFLVSFYNNEISEKSEIFDDQFSVERPDGSNFTLKIRSTKLEDSAMYFCASTGRDRGSGEQYFGPGTRLTVT.